Following are 27 T cell receptor beta chains from one sample sequenced in a study of CD8+ T cells in alopecia areata. Following RNA extraction, reverse transcription yielded cDNA that acted as the sequencing template. Repertoires were generated with immunoSEQ multiplex PCR, while TCRdb's copy carries only in-frame clones and drops some. This table holds 130,000 or so clones, almost 50% found once. The sample in question was CD8+ T cells sorted from blood, obtained at week 0. The source of these receptors is a human donor with alopecia areata.

This rearrangement joins TRBV30 to TRBJ2-3, with D perhaps TRBD1 (5 bases). Trimming removed 2 bases from V and 0 bases from J, with 15 bases in between. This CDR3 contains 16 residues. Germline assignment: CDR1 GTSNPN and CDR2 SVGIG (reference sequence). The CDR3 spells CAWSPLGADSTDTQYF. The CDR3 nucleotides read TGTGCCTGGAGTCCTCTTGGGGCAGATAGCACAGATACGCAGTATTTT.

V gene TRBV7-3 combines with J gene TRBJ2-5; D is undetermined. V lost 1 base and J lost 2, with 14 bases in between. Per germline, CDR1 SGHTA and CDR2 FQGTGA. The CDR3 is 16 residues long. CDR3 nucleotides: TGTGCCAGCAGCTTAATCCCTCGGCAGCCACAAGAGACCCAGTACTTC. Encoded protein: CASSLIPRQPQETQYF.

The chain has TRBV30 and TRBJ2-5; D might be TRBD1 or TRBD2, each matching 5 bases. The end of the DNA aligns better with TRBJ2-7, so the J call may be wrong. This CDR3 region has 14 residues. Germline CDR1 is GTSNPN and CDR2 is SVGIG (reference sequence). The CDR3 loop reads CAWTYGTSRGEQYF. The CDR3 DNA sequence: TGTGCCTGGACCTACGGGACCTCAAGAGGCGAGCAGTACTTC.

J is TRBJ1-1 and V is TRBV5-1; 9 bases are a match to TRBD1. Germline V CDR1 and CDR2: SGHRS, YFSETQ. Losses at the gene ends were 1 base for V and 7 bases for J; bases not matched to a gene: 5. The CDR3 contains 14 residues. The DNA for the CDR3 is TGCGCCAGCAGCTTGATGGGACAGGGCTATGAAGCTTTCTTT. Its protein is CASSLMGQGYEAFF.

This clone was observed once. The chain couples TRBV27 to TRBJ2-2; 11 positions match TRBD1. This CDR3 has 15 residues. Germline V gene sequence: CDR1 MNHEY, CDR2 SMNVEV (reference sequence). V trimming: 8 bases; J trimming: 6 bases; junction bases outside the gene matches: 8. This CDR3 reads CASSLGQGASGELFF. DNA for the CDR3: TGTGCCAGCTCCCTCGGACAGGGGGCGTCCGGGGAGCTGTTTTTT.

V is TRBV5-6 and J is TRBJ2-2, with 9 bases aligning to TRBD2. The CDR3 loop spans 15 amino acids. With 5 bases clipped from V and 4 bases from J, the junction kept 6 bases outside the gene matches. CDR1 is SGHDT, CDR2 YYEEEE, per germline. CDR3 loop: CASSLSGGITGELFF. The DNA for the CDR3 is TGTGCCAGCAGTCTTAGCGGGGGAATCACCGGGGAGCTGTTTTTT.

The chain is built from TRBV30 and TRBJ2-1; the D is unclear. The germline gives CDR1 GTSNPN, CDR2 SVGIG (reference sequence). V was cut by 5 bases and J by 6 bases, with 11 bases left in between. The CDR3 is 12 residues long. The CDR3 reads CAWGSMFNEQFF. In DNA, the CDR3 is TGTGCCTGGGGTTCCATGTTCAATGAGCAGTTCTTC.

The chain couples TRBV5-6 to TRBJ2-1; 10 bases line up with TRBD2. With 2 bases clipped from V and 0 bases from J, the junction kept 8 bases outside the gene matches. This CDR3 has 18 amino acids. CDR1 SGHDT and CDR2 YYEEEE come from the germline V gene. CDR3 in DNA: TGTGCCAGCAGCTTCGAGACTAGCGGGCCGAGCTCCTACAATGAGCAGTTCTTC. It specifies CASSFETSGPSSYNEQFF.

This chain uses TRBV19 with TRBJ2-2; 7 bases are shared with TRBD1. Per the germline V gene, CDR1 is LNHDA and CDR2 is SQIVND (reference sequence). This CDR3 spans 15 amino acids. J gave up 2 bases and V 4 bases, and 4 bases lay outside the gene matches. In DNA, the CDR3 is TGTGCCAGTAGTACCGGGACAGACAACACCGGGGAGCTGTTTTTT. It specifies CASSTGTDNTGELFF.

This chain links TRBV4-1 with TRBJ2-2; no reliable D call. V lost 3 bases and J 3 bases, leaving 8 bases between the germline ends. CDR3 size: 14 residues. The germline gives CDR1 MGHRA, CDR2 YSYEKL. CDR3 DNA: TGCGCCAGCAGCCATCTAGGGTACACCGGGGAGCTGTTTTTT. Encoded protein: CASSHLGYTGELFF.

The genes are TRBV19 and TRBJ2-7; D is possibly TRBD2 (6 bases). This CDR3 has 15 residues. Germline CDR1 is LNHDA and CDR2 is SQIVND (reference sequence). With 1 base removed from V and 0 bases from J, the gap between germline ends came to 10 bases. The DNA of the CDR3 is TGTGCCAGTAGTATAGCCGGGGACTTCTCCTACGAGCAGTACTTC. Protein: CASSIAGDFSYEQYF.

V gene TRBV5-4 combines with J gene TRBJ2-5; D remains ambiguous. The CDR3 has 14 residues. V lost 2 bases and J lost 0, with 8 bases in between. Germline CDR1 SGHNT, CDR2 YYREEE (reference sequence). In DNA, the CDR3 is TGTGCCAGCAGCTTACTCCCGGACCAAGAGACCCAGTACTTC. Amino acids: CASSLLPDQETQYF.

This clone has just a few counts. The chain combines TRBV25-1 with TRBJ2-7, with D perhaps TRBD1 or TRBD2 (5 bases each). The CDR3 sequence is 16 residues long. V lost 3 bases to trimming and J lost 7 bases, with 22 bases between them. CDR1 is MGHDK and CDR2 is SYGVNS in the germline V gene. CDR3 bases: TGTGCCAGCAGTGATGTGACCGGGGACGAGACGAGGGAGCAGTACTTC. Translating gives CASSDVTGDETREQYF.

CDR3 in amino acids: CATFVTRGGDEQFF. CDR3 nucleotides: TGTGCCACCTTCGTGACCAGGGGAGGGGATGAGCAGTTCTTC. V gene TRBV27 combines with J gene TRBJ2-1; D might be TRBD2 (7 bases). The germline V gene encodes CDR1 MNHEY and CDR2 SMNVEV (reference sequence). Trimming took 10 bases from V and 8 from J, leaving 21 bases between them. CDR3 length: 14 amino acids.

This clone was picked up one time. At one of its ends the junction is not consistent with the germline gene, which may arise from a read error. J is TRBJ1-5 and V is TRBV25-1; D not certain. This CDR3 region has 14 residues. The germline CDR1 and CDR2 sequences are MGHDK and SYGVNS. The DNA of the CDR3 is TGTGCCAGCTGTGACAAGGAGAGCAATCAGCCCCAGCATTTT. It encodes CASCDKESNQPQHF.

This clone was picked up a small number of times. The sample holds other DNA sequences that translate to the same CDR3. This chain joins TRBV5-6 and TRBJ1-1; TRBD1 might be the D (5 bases). The length of the CDR3 is 12 residues. In germline, CDR1 is SGHDT, CDR2 YYEEEE. The germline V and J ends were trimmed by 4 bases and 4 bases, with 8 bases remaining between them. In DNA form, the CDR3 reads TGTGCCAGCAGCGCGGGGGGCACTGAAGCTTTCTTT. Translating it yields CASSAGGTEAFF.

This clone was counted a few times. The chain has TRBV14 and TRBJ2-1; D might be TRBD1 or TRBD2, each matching 6 bases. Germline values: CDR1 SGHDN, CDR2 FVKESK. This CDR3 region has 19 residues. The V end was cut by 0 bases, the J end by 7 bases, with 25 bases between. This CDR3 reads CASSQDAALGGLSDNEQFF. The DNA of the CDR3 is TGTGCCAGCAGCCAAGATGCGGCCCTGGGGGGCCTTTCTGATAATGAGCAGTTCTTC.

This sequence joins TRBV7-9 and TRBJ1-1; 8 positions agree with TRBD1. Germline assignment: CDR1 SEHNR and CDR2 FQNEAQ (reference sequence). Trimming cost V 0 bases and J 11 bases; bases outside gene matches: 14. The CDR3 is made up of 16 amino acids. CDR3 sequence reads: CASSLAVRTGSFGAFF. For the CDR3, the DNA is TGTGCCAGCAGCTTAGCGGTTCGGACAGGGTCGTTCGGGGCTTTCTTT. Supplemented by reference TRBV7-9 and TRBJ1-1, the full variable domain reads DTGVSQNPRHKITKRGQNVTFRCDPISEHNRLYWYRQTLGQGPEFLTYFQNEAQLEKSRLLSDRFSAERPKGSFSTLEIQRTEQGDSAMYLCASSLAVRTGSFGAFFGQGTRLTVV.

There are a few counts of this clone. V usage is TRBV5-1 and J usage is TRBJ2-2, with D possibly TRBD2 on 5 matching bases. Trimming left V 3 bases short and J 1 base short, with 10 bases between. This CDR3 has 15 amino acids. Germline V lookup: CDR1 SGHRS, CDR2 YFSETQ. The CDR3 nucleotides read TGCGCCAGCAGCTCCTCACGGGAGAACACCGGGGAGCTGTTTTTT. The encoded protein is CASSSSRENTGELFF.

This clone was detected a few times. This chain connects TRBV18 to TRBJ2-2, with D hard to call. Germline lookup yields CDR1 KGHSH and CDR2 LQKENI. CDR3 length equals 12 residues. Between the trimmed V and J ends, which lost 0 bases and 6 bases, there was a span of 2 bases. CDR3 amino acids: CASSPPSGELFF. CDR3 nucleotide sequence: TGTGCCAGCTCACCACCGTCCGGGGAGCTGTTTTTT.

The chain couples TRBV5-4 to TRBJ1-2; D remains unclear. The CDR3 is 14 amino acids. V was cut by 1 base and J by 0 bases, with 7 bases left in between. Germline assignment: CDR1 SGHNT and CDR2 YYREEE (reference sequence). The CDR3 spells CASSLSGPNYGYTF. The CDR3 DNA reads as TGTGCCAGCAGCTTGTCAGGCCCTAACTATGGCTACACCTTC.

This chain joins TRBV5-4 and TRBJ2-2; D remains unclear. The CDR3 extends over 16 amino acids. Germline CDR1 and CDR2: SGHNT and YYREEE (reference sequence). V lost 0 bases, J lost 0 bases, and 9 bases lay in between. The DNA for the CDR3 is TGTGCCAGCAGCTTGGATCCCGGAGCGAACACCGGGGAGCTGTTTTTT. Protein product: CASSLDPGANTGELFF.

This clone was picked up a small number of times. An end of the junction differs from the germline gene, which may be a read error. The gene calls are TRBV7-7 and TRBJ2-1; perhaps D is TRBD1 or TRBD2 (5 bases each). Looked up from germline, CDR1 is SSHAT and CDR2 is FNYEAQ (reference sequence). The CDR3 has 15 amino acids. The CDR3 loop reads CASSLGTELGDEQFF. Here the CDR3 DNA reads TGTGCTAGCAGCTTGGGGACGGAGCTCGGGGATGAGCAGTTCTTC.

This chain links TRBV7-9 with TRBJ1-5; D uncertain. The CDR3 runs 13 residues. In germline, CDR1 is SEHNR, CDR2 FQNEAQ (reference sequence). Trimming pared 2 bases from V and 5 bases from J, leaving 7 bases between. The CDR3 DNA is TGTGCCAGCAGCTTAAACGGGGATCAGCCCCAGCATTTT. It specifies CASSLNGDQPQHF.

This clone was counted a few times. This chain joins TRBV4-3 and TRBJ1-4; no definite D call. From germline, CDR1 is LGHNA and CDR2 YSLEER. The CDR3 contains 16 residues. The V and J ends lost 3 bases and 8 bases respectively, with 19 bases between them. CDR3 amino acids: CASSHQAIGLGEKLFF. In DNA form, the CDR3 reads TGCGCCAGCAGCCACCAAGCGATCGGCCTAGGGGAAAAACTGTTTTTT.

This clone has just one count. The V gene is TRBV6-5, the J gene TRBJ1-2, with D possibly being TRBD1 (6 bases). This CDR3 spans 13 amino acids. Trimming removed 8 bases at V and 3 bases at J, with 13 bases between. The germline gives CDR1 MNHEY, CDR2 SVGAGI. CDR3 region: CASRGHNDYGYTF. CDR3 DNA: TGTGCCAGCCGGGGGCATAACGACTATGGCTACACCTTC.

J is TRBJ2-1 and V is TRBV27, with unresolved D. The CDR3 loop spans 13 amino acids. Trimming took 0 bases from V and 5 from J, leaving 5 bases between them. The V gene's germline CDR1 is MNHEY and CDR2 SMNVEV (reference sequence). In nucleotides, the CDR3 is TGTGCCAGCAGTTTATCCATGAACAATGAGCAGTTCTTC. Translation gives CASSLSMNNEQFF.